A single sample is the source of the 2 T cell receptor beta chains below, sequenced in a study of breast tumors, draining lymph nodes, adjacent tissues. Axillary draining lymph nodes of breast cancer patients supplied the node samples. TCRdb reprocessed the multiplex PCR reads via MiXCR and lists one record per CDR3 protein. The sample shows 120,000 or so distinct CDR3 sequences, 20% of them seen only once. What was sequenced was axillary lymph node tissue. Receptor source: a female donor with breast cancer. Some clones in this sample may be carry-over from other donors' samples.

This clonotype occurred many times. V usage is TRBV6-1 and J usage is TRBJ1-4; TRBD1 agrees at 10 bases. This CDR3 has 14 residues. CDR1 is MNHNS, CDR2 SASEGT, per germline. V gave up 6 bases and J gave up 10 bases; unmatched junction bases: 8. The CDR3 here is CASRGGTGVGKLFF. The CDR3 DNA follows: TGTGCCAGCAGGGGCGGGACAGGGGTGGGAAAACTGTTTTTT.

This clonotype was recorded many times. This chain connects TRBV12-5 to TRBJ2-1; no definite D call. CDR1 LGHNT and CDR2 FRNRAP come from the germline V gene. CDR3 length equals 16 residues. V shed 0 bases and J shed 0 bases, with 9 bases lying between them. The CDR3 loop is CASGLVLFGSYNEQFF. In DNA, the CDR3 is TGTGCTAGTGGTTTGGTACTTTTTGGCTCCTACAATGAGCAGTTCTTC.